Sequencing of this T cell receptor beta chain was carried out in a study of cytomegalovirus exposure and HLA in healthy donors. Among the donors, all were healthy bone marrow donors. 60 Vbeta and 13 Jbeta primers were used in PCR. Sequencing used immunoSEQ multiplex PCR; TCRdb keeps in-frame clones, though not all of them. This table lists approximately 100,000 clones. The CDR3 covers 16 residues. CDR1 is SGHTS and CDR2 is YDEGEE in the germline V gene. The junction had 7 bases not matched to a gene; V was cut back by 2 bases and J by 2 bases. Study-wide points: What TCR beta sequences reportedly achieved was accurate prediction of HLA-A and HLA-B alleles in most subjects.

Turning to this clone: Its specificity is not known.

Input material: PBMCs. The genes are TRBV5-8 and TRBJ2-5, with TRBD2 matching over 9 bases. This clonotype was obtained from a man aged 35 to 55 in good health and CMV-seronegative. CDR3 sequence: CASSLGGGAGQETQYF. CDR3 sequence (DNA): TGTGCCAGCAGCTTAGGCGGGGGGGCCGGGCAAGAGACCCAGTACTTC.